This is a list of T cell receptor beta chains from one sample in a study of CD8+ T cells in alopecia areata. TCRdb's table, derived via immunoSEQ multiplex PCR, lists solely in-frame clones and lacks some. The table includes roughly 180,000 clones, roughly 65% detected once. Source: CD4+ T cells sorted from blood, taken at week 0. The origin of the receptors is a human donor with alopecia areata. Each CDR3 is given with its conserved first and last residue. D genes are given only for firm matches. The size of a clone is reported for some rows only, either as once, few or many, or as a class for expanded clones.

d_gene,abundance,v_gene,j_gene,CDR3aa,CDR3nt
NA,once,TRBV4-3,TRBJ2-3,CASSPSGSGTDTQYF,TGCGCCAGCAGCCCATCAGGTAGTGGTACAGATACGCAGTATTTT
TRBD2,NA,TRBV4-3,TRBJ2-1,CASSQGLAGAREQFF,TGCGCCAGCAGCCAAGGACTAGCGGGGGCAAGAGAGCAGTTCTTC
NA,NA,TRBV7-2,TRBJ1-5,CASSLEDIWGNQPQHF,TGTGCCAGCAGCTTAGAGGATATATGGGGCAATCAGCCCCAGCATTTT
NA,NA,TRBV2,TRBJ1-5,CASRAGTAYSNQPQHF,TGTGCCAGCAGGGCCGGGACCGCCTATAGCAATCAGCCCCAGCATTTT
NA,NA,TRBV9,TRBJ2-7,CASSVAGPDEQYF,TGTGCCAGCAGCGTAGCGGGTCCGGACGAGCAGTACTTC
NA,NA,TRBV4-1,TRBJ1-2,CASSQESQKGYGYTF,TGCGCCAGCAGCCAAGAGAGCCAGAAAGGCTATGGCTACACCTTC
TRBD2,NA,TRBV2,TRBJ2-1,CASRQVAGSWEQFF,TGTGCCAGCAGACAGGTAGCGGGGTCGTGGGAGCAGTTCTTC
TRBD1,NA,TRBV7-2,TRBJ1-2,CASRPGQAVGGYTF,TGTGCCAGCAGACCGGGACAGGCAGTTGGCGGCTACACCTTC
TRBD1,few,TRBV7-9,TRBJ1-6,CASSRDRGYSPLHF,TGTGCCAGCAGCAGGGACAGGGGATATTCACCCCTCCACTTT
NA,few,TRBV10-3,TRBJ2-1,CAISEMRQRKNEQFF,TGTGCCATCAGTGAGATGAGGCAACGGAAGAATGAGCAGTTCTTC
NA,many,TRBV7-2,TRBJ2-3,CASSLVGGPPDTQYF,TGTGCCAGCAGCTTAGTGGGGGGGCCCCCAGATACGCAGTATTTT
TRBD1,NA,TRBV29-1,TRBJ1-1,CSVKDRVNTEAFF,TGCAGCGTAAAGGACAGGGTGAACACTGAAGCTTTCTTT
NA,NA,TRBV29-1,TRBJ2-7,CSVGTPNPPYEQYF,TGCAGCGTTGGTACCCCCAACCCGCCCTACGAGCAGTACTTC
NA,few,TRBV7-2,TRBJ2-2,CASSFIHGVGELFF,TGTGCCAGCAGCTTCATTCACGGAGTCGGGGAGCTGTTTTTT
NA,NA,TRBV30,TRBJ2-7,CAWSVKSEQYF,TGTGCCTGGAGTGTCAAGAGTGAGCAGTACTTC
NA,NA,TRBV30,TRBJ1-2,CAWSPQTGSYTF,TGTGCCTGGAGTCCCCAGACAGGCAGCTACACCTTC
NA,few,TRBV7-9,TRBJ2-6,CASSSTRTRRANVLTF,TGTGCCAGCAGCTCCACCAGGACACGCAGGGCCAACGTCCTGACTTTC
TRBD2,NA,TRBV15,TRBJ2-3,CATSPTSGGQYF,TGTGCCACCAGCCCGACTAGCGGGGGGCAGTATTTT
NA,few,TRBV4-1,TRBJ1-1,CASSQVTANTEAFF,TGCGCCAGCAGCCAAGTGACAGCGAACACTGAAGCTTTCTTT
TRBD2,NA,TRBV30,TRBJ2-7,CAWSGGGPYEQYF,TGTGCCTGGTCGGGAGGGGGTCCCTACGAGCAGTACTTC
TRBD1,NA,TRBV4-3,TRBJ1-1,CASSPGTGLGAFF,TGCGCCAGCAGCCCAGGGACAGGGTTAGGAGCTTTCTTT
NA,NA,TRBV7-2,TRBJ2-5,CASSLAPGAGETQYF,TGTGCCAGCAGCTTAGCGCCAGGGGCCGGGGAGACCCAGTACTTC
NA,once,TRBV29-1,TRBJ1-1,CSVEGRTNEAFF,TGCAGCGTTGAAGGTCGGACGAATGAAGCTTTCTTT
NA,few,TRBV6-5,TRBJ1-1,CASRDSPASTEAFF,TGTGCCAGCAGAGATTCCCCAGCGAGCACTGAAGCTTTCTTT
NA,NA,TRBV25-1,TRBJ2-2,CASQNGGSGGELFF,TGTGCCAGCCAAAACGGGGGATCTGGCGGGGAGCTGTTTTTT
NA,NA,TRBV29-1,TRBJ1-2,CSVEGAGYGYTF,TGCAGCGTTGAGGGGGCAGGCTATGGCTACACCTTC
TRBD1,NA,TRBV27,TRBJ1-6,CASSPRTGYNSPLHF,TGTGCCAGCAGTCCGCGGACAGGCTATAATTCACCCCTCCACTTT
NA,NA,TRBV6-5,TRBJ1-2,CACPDGIYGYTF,TGTGCCTGCCCGGACGGAATCTATGGCTACACCTTC
NA,once,TRBV29-1,TRBJ2-1,CSLSRAGEDEQFF,TGCAGCCTCTCACGGGCAGGGGAAGATGAGCAGTTCTTC
NA,NA,TRBV7-9,TRBJ2-3,CASSLAGGTDTQYF,TGTGCCAGCAGCTTAGCGGGAGGCACAGATACGCAGTATTTT
NA,NA,TRBV12-5,TRBJ1-2,CASVRGANGYTF,TGTGCTAGTGTCCGGGGGGCCAATGGCTACACCTTC
TRBD1,NA,TRBV5-6,TRBJ1-2,CASSGRDRPNYGYTF,TGTGCCAGCAGCGGCCGGGACAGGCCAAACTATGGCTACACCTTC
TRBD2,NA,TRBV29-1,TRBJ2-1,CSEHPSGGSYNEQFF,TGCAGCGAGCACCCTAGCGGGGGGTCCTACAATGAGCAGTTCTTC
NA,NA,TRBV5-6,TRBJ2-7,CASSDGQFKYF,TGTGCCAGCAGCGACGGACAGTTTAAGTACTTC
NA,NA,TRBV29-1,TRBJ1-5,CSSGRERSQPQHF,TGCAGCTCTGGCAGGGAGAGATCTCAGCCCCAGCATTTT
TRBD1,NA,TRBV19,TRBJ1-4,CAASGTGGHSNEKLFF,TGTGCTGCCTCCGGGACAGGGGGTCATTCTAATGAAAAACTGTTTTTT
NA,NA,TRBV15,TRBJ1-4,CATSRRQRNEKLFF,TGTGCCACCAGCAGACGGCAGAGAAATGAAAAACTGTTTTTT
NA,NA,TRBV5-4,TRBJ2-2,CASSLGEPNTGELFF,TGTGCCAGCAGCTTGGGGGAGCCGAACACCGGGGAGCTGTTTTTT
TRBD1,many,TRBV29-1,TRBJ2-7,CSVVSGARGSYEQYF,TGCAGCGTTGTAAGTGGGGCCAGGGGGTCCTACGAGCAGTACTTC
NA,few,TRBV19,TRBJ2-1,CASSRVGSRQFF,TGTGCCAGTAGTCGAGTAGGGAGTAGGCAGTTCTTC
NA,NA,TRBV5-1,TRBJ2-3,CVSTTTGRADTDTQYF,TGCGTCAGCACCACCACCGGGCGCGCCGACACAGATACGCAGTATTTT
NA,NA,TRBV7-2,TRBJ2-5,CASSPPVGMGTQYF,TGTGCCAGCAGCCCCCCCGTGGGGATGGGGACCCAGTACTTC
NA,few,TRBV4-1,TRBJ2-3,CASSQDIGTDTQYF,TGCGCCAGCAGCCAAGATATCGGCACAGATACGCAGTATTTT
TRBD2,few,TRBV5-4,TRBJ2-3,CASSLTSGILSTDTQYF,TGTGCCAGCAGTTTGACTAGCGGGATCCTATCCACAGATACGCAGTATTTT
TRBD1,few,TRBV29-1,TRBJ1-6,CSARDRENSPLHF,TGCAGCGCCCGGGACAGGGAGAATTCACCCCTCCACTTT
NA,few,TRBV29-1,TRBJ2-7,CSRLGYEQYF,TGCAGCCGCCTCGGCTACGAGCAGTACTTC
TRBD2,NA,TRBV9,TRBJ2-5,CASSAQPGLAGGETQYF,TGTGCCAGCAGCGCACAACCCGGACTAGCGGGGGGAGAGACCCAGTACTTC
NA,NA,TRBV29-1,TRBJ1-1,CSVVGMNTEAFF,TGCAGCGTTGTGGGGATGAACACTGAAGCTTTCTTT
NA,NA,TRBV10-3,TRBJ1-2,CAISERADANYGYTF,TGTGCCATCAGTGAGAGGGCCGACGCTAACTATGGCTACACCTTC
NA,NA,TRBV30,TRBJ1-4,CAWSVRSVRAAQIF,TGTGCCTGGAGTGTAAGGTCAGTTCGGGCTGCGCAGATTTTT
NA,NA,TRBV7-2,TRBJ2-5,CASSVRMGAQETQYF,TGTGCCAGCAGCGTTAGGATGGGGGCCCAAGAGACCCAGTACTTC
NA,NA,TRBV30,TRBJ1-1,CAWSGRADTEAFF,TGTGCCTGGAGTGGCAGGGCGGACACTGAAGCTTTCTTT
TRBD1,NA,TRBV30,TRBJ2-7,CAWSGTGVSYEQYF,TGTGCCTGGAGTGGGACAGGAGTTTCCTACGAGCAGTACTTC
TRBD2,NA,TRBV11-2,TRBJ2-5,CASSPVGTAGGIQETQYF,TGTGCCAGCAGCCCTGTCGGGACCGCGGGGGGCATTCAAGAGACCCAGTACTTC
NA,NA,TRBV25-1,TRBJ1-6,CASSSTGGSPLHF,TGTGCCAGCAGTTCGACAGGCGGGTCACCCCTCCACTTT
NA,NA,TRBV5-6,TRBJ1-1,CASTLDPLTEAFF,TGTGCCAGCACTTTGGACCCTCTCACTGAAGCTTTCTTT
TRBD1,NA,TRBV6-1,TRBJ1-1,CASRGGGDTEAFF,TGTGCCAGCAGAGGGGGCGGGGACACTGAAGCTTTCTTT
NA,few,TRBV30,TRBJ2-2,CASRGSDTGELFF,TGTGCCAGCAGGGGATCGGACACCGGGGAGCTGTTTTTT
NA,NA,TRBV29-1,TRBJ1-2,CSVDTNKNYGYTF,TGCAGCGTTGACACGAATAAAAACTATGGCTACACCTTC